This TCR beta chain was profiled in a study of T cell changes during pregnancy in multiple sclerosis (dated by TCRdb to the late 2010s). For the wider study: Changes in the T cell repertoire over the course of pregnancy were examined in this study in women with multiple sclerosis.

To prepare the library, the immunoSEQ multiplex PCR assay was applied. As stored in TCRdb, this immuneACCESS dataset retains in-frame rearrangements with V and J assigned. A fraction of the clones does not appear; measured against another copy, unresolved V genes explain less than half of the discrepancy, and the remainder lacks a known reason. This sample lists under 85,000 clones; about nine tenths were detected once. The top ten constitute 1.5% of the sample. With respect to this clone: Its antigen has not been determined. No much larger clone exists at a distance of one base, and base qualities are not known.

Based on the germline V gene (reference sequence), the CDR1 and CDR2 sequences are GTSNPN and SVGIG. V is shortened by 4 bases, J by 6 bases, and the region joining them spans 12 bases. CDR3 length: 13 amino acids, cysteine to phenylalanine. Only the CDR3 DNA is retained, 39 bases long and in frame from the first base. The clonotype was recovered from a female donor with multiple sclerosis, enrolled in a pregnancy study. The starting material was peripheral blood, obtained in the third trimester of pregnancy. This receptor chain uses TRBV30 and TRBJ1-4; a tentative D call is TRBD1 (6 bases match). The nucleotides read TGTGCCTGGAACCTACAGGGTGATGAAAAACTGTTTTTT. It translates as CAWNLQGDEKLFF.